This TCR beta chain stems from a study of blood T cells in healthy people across ages. With a J-beta primer mix and a sample-barcoded 5' primer, a second PCR ran about 7 to 11 cycles. TCRdb passed the 5' RACE reads through MiXCR, listing each CDR3 protein once. Here the sample spans hundreds of thousands of distinct CDR3 sequences, around 20% being singletons. As for this clonotype: The junction departs from the called germline gene at one end, perhaps through a read error.

The TCR sequence derives from a man aged 65-85 years in good health. The sequenced sample was blood.

In DNA, the CDR3 is TGTGCCTGGAGTGGCCAAGCGGGAGGCGAGCTGTACTTC. It yields the protein CAWSGQAGGELYF. The chain uses TRBV30 and TRBJ2-7, with 9 positions matching TRBD2. This CDR3 is 13 amino acids long. Germline CDR1 reads GTSNPN; CDR2 reads SVGIG (reference sequence).